This TCR beta chain was sequenced in a study of spatial heterogeneity in lung cancer. Study overall: Tumor regions showed TCR transcript counts that correlated strongly with a T cell module score from matched bulk RNA-seq. Raw-read counts averaged over ten per unique TCR and UMI combination.

Germline assignment: CDR1 LGHDT and CDR2 YNNKEL (reference sequence). The CDR3 runs 17 residues. V shed 4 bases and J shed 0 bases, with 16 bases lying between them. Overall study results and limits: The number of expanded tumor alpha and beta chains correlated with mutation number.

Comment on this clonotype: Its antigen is unidentified.

Stated time point: sample taken at primary tumor resection. The input material, whole RNA from tumor, nontumor lung or frozen PBMC, was sequenced unsorted. Each TCR cDNA molecule carried a unique molecular identifier. TCRdb reprocessed the 5' RACE reads via MiXCR and lists one record per CDR3 protein. Among about 20,000 distinct CDR3 sequences listed, approximately 16% were seen once. This chain links TRBV3-1 with TRBJ2-1; perhaps TRBD1 as D (5 bases). Sequenced material: lung tumor tissue, taken at surgery. The receptor comes from a female donor with early-stage non-small cell lung cancer. The CDR3 protein is CASSPGPHRSSYNEQFF. The CDR3 DNA sequence: TGTGCCAGCAGCCCAGGACCCCACAGGAGCTCCTACAATGAGCAGTTCTTC.